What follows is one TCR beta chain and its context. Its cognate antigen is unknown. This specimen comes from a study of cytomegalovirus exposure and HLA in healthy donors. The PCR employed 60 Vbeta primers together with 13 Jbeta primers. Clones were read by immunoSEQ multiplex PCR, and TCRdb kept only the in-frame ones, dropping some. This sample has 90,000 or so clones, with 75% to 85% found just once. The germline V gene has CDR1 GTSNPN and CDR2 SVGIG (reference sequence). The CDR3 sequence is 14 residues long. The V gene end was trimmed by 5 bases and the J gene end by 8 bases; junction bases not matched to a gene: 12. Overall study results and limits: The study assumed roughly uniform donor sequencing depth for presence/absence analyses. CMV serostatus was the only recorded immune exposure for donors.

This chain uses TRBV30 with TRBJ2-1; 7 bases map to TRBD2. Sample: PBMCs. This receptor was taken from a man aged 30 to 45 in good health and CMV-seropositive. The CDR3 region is CAWARGRVRDEQFF. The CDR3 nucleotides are TGTGCCTGGGCCCGGGGGAGGGTTAGAGATGAGCAGTTCTTC. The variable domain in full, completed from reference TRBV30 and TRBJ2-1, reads SQTIHQWPATLVQPVGSPLSLECTVEGTSNPNLYWYRQAAGRGLQLLFYSVGIGQISSEVPQNLSASRPQDRQFILSSKKLLLSDSGFYLCAWARGRVRDEQFFGPGTRLTVL.